The next 16 T cell receptor beta chains were all read from a single sample in a study of T-cell memory formation after mild COVID-19. TCRdb re-analysed the 5' RACE reads in MiXCR, keeping a single row per CDR3 protein. The data show around 200,000 distinct CDR3 sequences, around 20% seen once. The material sequenced was PBMCs or a T cell subset sorted from them (not recorded which). The origin of the receptors is a man aged 18 to 29 who had mild COVID-19 (a few samples of this study predate the infection). Cell type and time point are not known.

The rearrangement uses TRBV4-3 and TRBJ2-3; TRBD2 matches at 7 bases. Germline V gene lookup returns CDR1 LGHNA and CDR2 YSLEER. The J segment lost 5 bases and the V segment lost 7 bases, leaving 12 bases of the junction unmatched. The CDR3 sequence is 15 residues long. Written as DNA, the CDR3 is TGCGCCAGCACGAGGGTGGCGGGGGTTAGAGATACGCAGTATTTT. It encodes CASTRVAGVRDTQYF.

The chain recombines TRBV7-8 with TRBJ2-7; no clear D gene. Trimming stripped 1 base from V and 2 bases from J, with 9 bases between. The CDR3 spans 14 residues. CDR1 is SGHVS, CDR2 FQNEAQ, per germline. The CDR3 is CASSLEASTYEQYV. The CDR3 nucleotides read TGTGCCAGCAGCTTAGAGGCCAGTACCTACGAGCAGTACGTC.

J is TRBJ2-5 and V is TRBV5-1; D uncertain. In germline, CDR1 is SGHRS, CDR2 YFSETQ. V was shortened by 4 bases and J by 1 base, with 11 bases between the two germline ends. CDR3 length equals 14 residues. The CDR3 region has the DNA TGCGCCAGCAGCCCGGTGGGCGTCCAAGAGACCCAGTACTTC. It codes for CASSPVGVQETQYF.

This clonotype came up a few times. The junction shows a germline mismatch at one end, possibly a read error. The chain employs TRBV4-3 and TRBJ1-2, with D perhaps matching TRBD1 (5 bases). Per the germline V gene, CDR1 is LGHNA and CDR2 is YSLEER. The CDR3 has 14 residues. CDR3 sequence: CASSQDSSGYGYTF. The CDR3 nucleotides read TGCGCAAGCAGCCAAGACAGTTCGGGTTATGGCTACACCTTC.

This clonotype has just a few counts. The rearrangement links TRBV5-6 to TRBJ2-4; no clear D gene. Trimming left V 1 base short and J 6 bases short, with 8 bases between. CDR1 is SGHDT, CDR2 YYEEEE, per germline. CDR3 size: 13 residues. CDR3 nucleotides: TGTGCCAGCAGCTTGCGCGTAGCAAACATTCAGTACTTC. Translating it yields CASSLRVANIQYF.

There are a few counts of this clonotype. The CDR3 coding sequence is TGTGCCAGCAGCTTAACCGGGACTAGCGGGTGGGGCACCGGGGAGCTGTTTTTT. This gives the protein CASSLTGTSGWGTGELFF. The gene calls are TRBV7-2 and TRBJ2-2; 12 nucleotides align to TRBD2. There are 18 residues in the CDR3. Germline V gives CDR1 SGHTA, CDR2 FQGNSA. The J segment lost 4 bases and the V segment lost 2 bases, leaving 8 bases of the junction unmatched.

The sample holds a few counts of this clonotype. V gene TRBV6-2 or TRBV6-3 combines with J gene TRBJ1-2; no firm D call. Germline CDR1 is MNHEY and CDR2 is SVGEGT. The CDR3 consists of 13 residues. Deletions cut 5 bases from V and 5 bases from J, with 12 bases between. CDR3 in DNA: TGTGCCAGCAGTCCGACGGTTCGGTATGGCTACACCTTC. Amino acids: CASSPTVRYGYTF.

This clonotype has ten or more counts. The chain joins TRBV18 to TRBJ2-1; 7 nucleotides line up with TRBD1. The CDR3 runs to 12 residues. With 6 bases clipped from V and 5 bases from J, the junction kept 1 base outside the gene matches. Germline values: CDR1 KGHSH, CDR2 LQKENI. This chain's CDR3 is CASSDRDNEQFF. DNA for the CDR3: TGTGCCAGCTCTGACAGGGACAATGAGCAGTTCTTC.

The chain recombines TRBV5-1 with TRBJ1-4, with D possibly TRBD1 on 5 matching bases. The V end lost 0 bases, the J end lost 3 bases, and 12 bases lay between the germline ends. This CDR3 region has 16 residues. Germline V gives CDR1 SGHRS, CDR2 YFSETQ. The CDR3 region is CASSLGPGGSNEKLFF. The DNA for the CDR3 is TGCGCCAGCAGCTTGGGCCCGGGGGGGTCTAATGAAAAACTGTTTTTT. The entire variable domain, with the rest obtained from reference TRBV5-1 and TRBJ1-4, is as follows: KAGVTQTPRYLIKTRGQQVTLSCSPISGHRSVSWYQQTPGQGLQFLFEYFSETQRNKGNFPGRFSGRQFSNSRSEMNVSTLELGDSALYLCASSLGPGGSNEKLFFGSGTQLSVL.

The V call is TRBV7-8, the J call TRBJ1-5; D possibly corresponds to TRBD1 (6 bases). The length of the CDR3 is 15 residues. Trimming stripped 5 bases from V and 3 bases from J, with 14 bases between. Germline V CDR1 and CDR2: SGHVS, FQNEAQ. The CDR3 sequence: CASSRGGADNQPQHF. The DNA for the CDR3 is TGTGCCAGCAGCCGGGGGGGGGCGGACAATCAGCCCCAGCATTTT.

To note about this clonotype: A read error may be the cause here, since a much bigger clone is one base away. The chain is built from TRBV7-9 and TRBJ1-1; unclear D gene. Between the trimmed V and J ends, which lost 3 bases and 0 bases, there was a span of 5 bases. The germline V gene has CDR1 SEHNR and CDR2 FQNEAQ (reference sequence). CDR3 length: 13 residues. CDR3 DNA: TGTGCCAGCAGCTTCGATATGAACACTGAAGCTTTCTTT. It codes for CASSFDMNTEAFF. Based on the CDR3 plus reference TRBV7-9 and TRBJ1-1, the full variable domain is DTGVSQNPRHKITKRGQNVTFRCDPISEHNRLYWYRQTLGQGPEFLTYFQNEAQLEKSRLLSDRFSAERPKGSFSTLEIQRTEQGDSAMYLCASSFDMNTEAFFGQGTRLTVV.

The V gene is TRBV5-1, the J gene TRBJ1-1, with TRBD1 matching 9 bases. Looked up from germline, CDR1 is SGHRS and CDR2 is YFSETQ. Losses at the gene ends were 3 bases for V and 5 bases for J; bases not matched to a gene: 8. CDR3 length equals 15 residues. The CDR3 region is CASSWIQGARTEAFF. CDR3 sequence (DNA): TGCGCCAGCAGCTGGATACAGGGGGCGCGTACTGAAGCTTTCTTT.

V is TRBV24-1 and J is TRBJ1-5, with a tentative D call TRBD1 (6 bases). CDR1 KGHDR and CDR2 SFDVKD come from the germline V gene. The CDR3 consists of 13 residues. The V end lost 2 bases, the J end lost 15 bases, and 16 bases lay between the germline ends. The CDR3 nucleotides are TGTGCCACCAGTGATTCCGAGAGGGGGGGGCTGCATTTT. As protein: CATSDSERGGLHF.

The chain carries TRBV2 and TRBJ1-1; D uncertain. Germline-derived CDR1 and CDR2 are SNHLY and FYNNEI. Trimming cost V 2 bases and J 6 bases, with 10 bases left between them. The CDR3 is 13 amino acids. In nucleotides, the CDR3 is TGTGCCAGCAGTGAAAAGGTCTGGGCTGAAGCTTTCTTT. The encoded protein is CASSEKVWAEAFF.

This clonotype has a handful of counts. V gene TRBV7-2 combines with J gene TRBJ1-2; D not certain. The V end lost 2 bases, the J end lost 1 base, and 11 bases lay between the germline ends. CDR3 length equals 15 residues. The V gene's germline CDR1 is SGHTA and CDR2 FQGNSA. The CDR3: CASSLPGKGNYGYTF. CDR3 sequence (DNA): TGTGCCAGCAGCTTACCTGGGAAGGGTAACTATGGCTACACCTTC.

The chain employs TRBV20-1 and TRBJ2-5; no clear D gene. V gave up 3 bases and J gave up 5 bases, with 4 bases separating them. Germline CDR1 DFQATT, CDR2 SNEGSKA (reference sequence). The CDR3 covers 10 residues. DNA for the CDR3: TGCAGTGCTAGTTTTGAGACCCAGTACTTC. This gives the protein CSASFETQYF.